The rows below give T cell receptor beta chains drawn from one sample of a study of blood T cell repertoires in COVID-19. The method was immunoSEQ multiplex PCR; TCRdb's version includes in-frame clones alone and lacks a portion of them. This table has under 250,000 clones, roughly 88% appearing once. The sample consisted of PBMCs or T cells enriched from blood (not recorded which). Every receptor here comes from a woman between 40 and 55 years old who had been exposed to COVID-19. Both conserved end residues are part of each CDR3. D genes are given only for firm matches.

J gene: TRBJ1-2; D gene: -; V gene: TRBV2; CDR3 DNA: TGTGCCAGCAGTGAAAGTTGGACGGGGGGCTACACCTTC; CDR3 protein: CASSESWTGGYTF
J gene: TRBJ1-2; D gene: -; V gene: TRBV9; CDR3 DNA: TGTGCCAGCAGCGCCAAAATATCAGGGCCAGGAGACACCTTC; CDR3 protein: CASSAKISGPGDTF
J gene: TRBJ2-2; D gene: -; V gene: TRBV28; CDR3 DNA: TGTGCCAGCAGTTTAGACATCGGGGAGCTGTTTTTT; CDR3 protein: CASSLDIGELFF
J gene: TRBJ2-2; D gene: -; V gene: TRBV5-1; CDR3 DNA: TGTGCCAGCAGCTTGTCCGGGGGAGGAATGGGCACCGGGGAGCTGTTTTTT; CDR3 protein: CASSLSGGGMGTGELFF
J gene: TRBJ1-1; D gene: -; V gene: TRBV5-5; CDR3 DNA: TGTGCCAGCAGCTTAATAGGGGTCTCGGGCACTGAAGCTTTCTTT; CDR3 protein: CASSLIGVSGTEAFF
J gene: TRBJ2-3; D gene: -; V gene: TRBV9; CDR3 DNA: TGTGCCAGCAGCGTAGTTCGCGTCCGTACAGATACGCAGTATTTT; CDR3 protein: CASSVVRVRTDTQYF
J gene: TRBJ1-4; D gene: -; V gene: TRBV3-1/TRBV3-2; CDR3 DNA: TGTGCCAGCTCCTCCCGGGGGACTAATGAAAAACTGTTTTTT; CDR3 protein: CASSSRGTNEKLFF
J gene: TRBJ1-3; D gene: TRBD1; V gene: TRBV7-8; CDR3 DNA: TGTGCCAGCAGCTTGGCCGGGACAGCCCTTCTTCTTGGAAACACCATATATTTT; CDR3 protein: CASSLAGTALLLGNTIYF
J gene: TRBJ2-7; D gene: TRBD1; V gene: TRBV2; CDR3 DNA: TGTGCCAGCGTCCAGGGGGCTTACGAGCAGTACTTC; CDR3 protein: CASVQGAYEQYF
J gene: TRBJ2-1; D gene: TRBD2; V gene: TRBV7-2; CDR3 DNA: TGTGCCAGCAGCAGCGGGGGGGCGAGTAATGAGCAGTTCTTC; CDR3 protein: CASSSGGASNEQFF
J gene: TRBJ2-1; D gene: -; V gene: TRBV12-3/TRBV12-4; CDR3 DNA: TGTGCCAGCAGTTTAGAGGACAGAAAGCAGTTCTTC; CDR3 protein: CASSLEDRKQFF
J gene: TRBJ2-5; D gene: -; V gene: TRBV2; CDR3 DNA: TGTGCCAGCAGCGAAAGGACTGGCCTCAAGACCCAGTACTTC; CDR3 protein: CASSERTGLKTQYF
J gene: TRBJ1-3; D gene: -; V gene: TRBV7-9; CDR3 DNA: TGTGCCAGCAGGTACCGGAACACCATATATTTT; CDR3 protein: CASRYRNTIYF
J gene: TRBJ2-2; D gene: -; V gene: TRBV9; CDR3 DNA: TGTGCCAGCAGCGCACAGGTCCTTTACACCGGGGAGCTGTTTTTT; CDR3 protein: CASSAQVLYTGELFF
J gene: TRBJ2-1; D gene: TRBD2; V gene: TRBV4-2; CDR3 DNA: TGTGCCAGCAGCCAAGAGGTAGCGGGAGGCCGTGAGCAGTTCTTC; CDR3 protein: CASSQEVAGGREQFF
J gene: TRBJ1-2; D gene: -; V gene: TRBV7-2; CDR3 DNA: TGTGCCAGCAGCCACGACAGTAACTATGGCTACACCTTC; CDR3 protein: CASSHDSNYGYTF
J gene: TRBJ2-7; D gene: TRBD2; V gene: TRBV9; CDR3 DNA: TGTGCCAGCAGCGTAGTTGCTAGCGGGGGGGCATACGAGCAGTACTTC; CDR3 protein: CASSVVASGGAYEQYF
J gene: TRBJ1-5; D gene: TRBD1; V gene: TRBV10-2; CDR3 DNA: TGCGCCAGCAGTGAGGGGGTACAGGGGGGACGGCCCCAGCATTTT; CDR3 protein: CASSEGVQGGRPQHF
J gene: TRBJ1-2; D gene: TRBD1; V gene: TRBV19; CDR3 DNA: TGTGCCAGTAGTCCAGGGGGCACCAACTATGGCTACACCTTC; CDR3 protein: CASSPGGTNYGYTF